This T cell receptor beta chain derives from a study of cytomegalovirus exposure and HLA in healthy donors. General observations from the study: A further, later analysis showed that HLA-associated TCR beta chains (compared with equally common others) were more clonally expanded. Among donors in an Asian-associated ancestry cluster, a later analysis reportedly found fewer N-insertions than the approximately 670-donor mean.

The CDR3 extends over 13 amino acids. V was shortened by 4 bases and J by 4 bases, with 10 bases between the two germline ends. The V gene's germline CDR1 is SGHRS and CDR2 YFSETQ. This clone was recorded a few times. Antigen: not known. Both 60 Vbeta primers and 13 Jbeta primers went into the PCR. The data were produced by immunoSEQ multiplex PCR, yet TCRdb's version contains in-frame clones alone and is incomplete. The sample has fewer than 110,000 clones, around 74% seen once. Sample: PBMCs. The TCR was taken from a woman between 35 and 50 years old in good health and CMV-seronegative. The chain links TRBV5-1 to TRBJ2-3; D is ambiguous. CDR3 nucleotides: TGCGCCAGCAGCCGAGATTCTTCAGATACGCAGTATTTT. Translation: CASSRDSSDTQYF.